This T cell receptor beta chain was profiled in a study of human thymus T cells. After removal of 2 bases from V and 2 bases from J, the junction contained 3 bases not matched to a gene. The CDR3 sequence is 15 residues long. Looked up from germline, CDR1 is MNHNY and CDR2 is SVGAGI (reference sequence). Findings and limits, study-wide: Reports from related research described highly overlapping thymic repertoires among unrelated individuals. V and J genes seemed to be used with bias in thymic and blood repertoires.

About this clone: Antigen specificity is unknown.

Measured with immunoSEQ multiplex PCR; TCRdb has only the in-frame clones, and not every one. Of 75,000 to 90,000 clones listed, 95% to 98% are singletons. Corrective cardiac surgery supplied the resected thymus tissue. The origin of this receptor is a boy under three years old with a congenital heart defect but otherwise immunologically healthy. This chain uses TRBV6-6 with TRBJ2-1; 7 bases match TRBD2. The source material was thymus tissue. Written as DNA, the CDR3 is TGTGCCAGCAGTTACGTAGCGGGCGCCTACAATGAGCAGTTCTTC. Translating gives CASSYVAGAYNEQFF.